The rows below give T cell receptor beta chains drawn from one sample of a study of control samples from healthy donors and cancer patients. Some clones are missing from TCRdb's copy, which holds only in-frame ones; the method was immunoSEQ multiplex PCR. The sample records about 110,000 clones, almost 85% being singletons. The source material was blood. The source is a young man in good health. Both conserved end residues are trimmed from each CDR3. Only some rows state a clone size, as once, few, many or a class for expanded clones.

V	J	size	length	CDR3
TRBV7-6	TRBJ2-5	NA	15	ASSSGLAGVGPETQY
TRBV11-2	TRBJ1-1	NA	13	ASSSKWGVSTEAF
TRBV6-2/TRBV6-3	TRBJ2-6	NA	13	ASSFQGSGANVLT
TRBV6-5	TRBJ2-3	NA	13	ASSPRGGPTDTQY
TRBV20-1	TRBJ2-1	NA	9	SASAHAEQF
TRBV5-1	TRBJ1-1	NA	11	ASSVTGSTEAF
TRBV14	TRBJ1-2	NA	13	ASSPRQGIYYGYT
TRBV4-2	TRBJ2-1	NA	13	ASSRAGGQGNEQF
TRBV5-4	TRBJ2-1	NA	13	ASSYSSHSYNEQF
TRBV5-6	TRBJ2-7	NA	14	ASSFGRTGGGYEQY
TRBV7-9	TRBJ1-3	medium-sized	14	ASSLTLRVSGNTIY
TRBV7-2	TRBJ2-2	once	12	ASTPGWSTGELF
TRBV13	TRBJ2-7	NA	13	ASSLGVQGAFEEY
TRBV6-7	TRBJ1-1	NA	12	ASSADRNNTEAF
TRBV5-1	TRBJ1-6	NA	13	ASSLGGGYGSPLH
TRBV4-1	TRBJ2-1	NA	15	ASSQDSAGGTYNEQF
TRBV2	TRBJ2-7	NA	12	ASSEIYRAYEQY
TRBV2	TRBJ1-4	NA	13	ASRGLGAANEKLF
TRBV3-1/TRBV3-2	TRBJ2-6	NA	17	ASSQDPLAGGYGANVLT
TRBV30	TRBJ1-1	NA	11	AWSRYRNTEAF
TRBV3-1/TRBV3-2	TRBJ2-7	once	13	ASSNTGRSSYEQY
TRBV5-5	TRBJ2-3	NA	13	ASSMDRPETDTQY
TRBV7-2	TRBJ1-2	NA	11	ASSLGGALGYT
TRBV30	TRBJ1-6	NA	15	AWTLPTGGSYNSPLH
TRBV3-1/TRBV3-2	TRBJ1-4	NA	12	ASSPYIGSEKLF
TRBV11-2	TRBJ1-5	NA	12	ASSPRYGGQPQH
TRBV7-6	TRBJ2-1	NA	15	ASSRVWTSGGAREQF
TRBV7-2	TRBJ1-2	NA	11	ASSPQALYGYT
TRBV4-1	TRBJ1-1	NA	16	ASSRLPGGGQGGTEAF
TRBV7-9	TRBJ1-6	once	13	ASRPNREGNSPLH
TRBV7-9	TRBJ1-3	NA	12	ASSSGGAGNTIY
TRBV4-2	TRBJ1-3	NA	11	ASRLALGNTIY
TRBV7-2	TRBJ1-6	NA	17	ASSLAGGAGGSYNSPLH
TRBV28	TRBJ2-2	NA	11	ASSHSRFRELF
TRBV29-1	TRBJ1-1	NA	10	SVGMSNPEAF
TRBV2	TRBJ2-3	NA	11	ASMHRETDTQY
TRBV19	TRBJ2-2	NA	11	ASSTGGLGELF
TRBV12-3/TRBV12-4	TRBJ2-1	NA	11	ASSLAGVDEQF
TRBV6-5	TRBJ1-1	once	13	ASRRAGEQVTEAF
TRBV5-1	TRBJ2-7	NA	12	ASSLNLLRQEQY
TRBV9	TRBJ1-1	NA	15	ASSVLPTRVGNTEAF